Listed below are T cell receptor beta chains from one sample, sequenced in a study of control samples from healthy donors and cancer patients. Sequencing was performed with immunoSEQ multiplex PCR; in TCRdb, only in-frame clones are kept and a portion is missing. The repertoire holds approximately 220,000 clones, with roughly 94% as singletons. Sequences were obtained from blood. The receptor set was obtained from a man aged 50-60 years in good health. CDR3s include the opening cysteine and the closing phenylalanine or tryptophan. Each record gives: V gene, D gene, clone size, J gene, CDR3 protein, CDR3 DNA. A D gene is named only where the DNA matches it firmly. Only some rows state a clone size, as once, few, many or a class for expanded clones.

v_gene: TRBV5-4; d_gene: TRBD1; abundance: -; j_gene: TRBJ2-3; CDR3aa: CASSPPGQATDTQYF; CDR3nt: TGTGCCAGCAGCCCACCGGGACAGGCCACAGATACGCAGTATTTT
v_gene: TRBV15; d_gene: -; abundance: -; j_gene: TRBJ1-2; CDR3aa: CATSRDPGNYGYTF; CDR3nt: TGTGCCACCAGCAGAGATCCGGGGAACTATGGCTACACCTTC
v_gene: TRBV7-8; d_gene: -; abundance: few; j_gene: TRBJ1-1; CDR3aa: CASSSRGRNTEAFF; CDR3nt: TGTGCCAGCAGCTCCCGGGGGAGGAACACTGAAGCTTTCTTT
v_gene: TRBV29-1; d_gene: -; abundance: -; j_gene: TRBJ1-2; CDR3aa: CSDGESYTF; CDR3nt: TGCAGCGACGGTGAATCCTACACCTTC
v_gene: TRBV7-6; d_gene: -; abundance: once; j_gene: TRBJ1-4; CDR3aa: CASSLALGQGEKLFF; CDR3nt: TGTGCCAGCAGCTTAGCGTTGGGGCAGGGGGAAAAACTGTTTTTT
v_gene: TRBV7-2; d_gene: -; abundance: -; j_gene: TRBJ2-5; CDR3aa: CASSPRIEETQYF; CDR3nt: TGTGCCAGCAGCCCACGGATAGAAGAGACCCAGTACTTC
v_gene: TRBV28; d_gene: -; abundance: -; j_gene: TRBJ2-2; CDR3aa: CASSLRRQRTGELFF; CDR3nt: TGTGCCAGCAGTTTGAGGAGACAGCGAACCGGGGAGCTGTTTTTT
v_gene: TRBV28; d_gene: TRBD2; abundance: -; j_gene: TRBJ2-1; CDR3aa: CASSLFGREGNYNEQFF; CDR3nt: TGTGCCAGCAGTTTATTCGGGAGGGAAGGGAACTACAATGAGCAGTTCTTC
v_gene: TRBV2; d_gene: -; abundance: -; j_gene: TRBJ2-2; CDR3aa: CASNVVRGGELFF; CDR3nt: TGTGCCAGCAACGTGGTCCGGGGGGGGGAGCTGTTTTTT
v_gene: TRBV30; d_gene: -; abundance: -; j_gene: TRBJ1-3; CDR3aa: CAWTTGPSGNTIYF; CDR3nt: TGTGCCTGGACCACAGGTCCCTCTGGAAACACCATATATTTT
v_gene: TRBV5-1; d_gene: TRBD1; abundance: -; j_gene: TRBJ2-1; CDR3aa: CASSRRYGTGGDEQFF; CDR3nt: TGCGCCAGCAGCCGGAGGTACGGGACAGGGGGTGATGAGCAGTTCTTC
v_gene: TRBV4-3; d_gene: -; abundance: -; j_gene: TRBJ1-2; CDR3aa: CASSQPTDTTTEDYGYTF; CDR3nt: TGCGCCAGCAGCCAGCCCACTGACACTACGACAGAAGACTATGGCTACACCTTC
v_gene: TRBV11-1; d_gene: -; abundance: -; j_gene: TRBJ1-4; CDR3aa: CASSFGGSNEKLFF; CDR3nt: TGTGCCAGCAGCTTTGGAGGGTCTAATGAAAAACTGTTTTTT
v_gene: TRBV5-4; d_gene: -; abundance: -; j_gene: TRBJ2-1; CDR3aa: CASTLRGRSNEQLF; CDR3nt: TGTGCCAGCACCCTCCGGGGCCGATCCAATGAGCAGCTCTTC
v_gene: TRBV6-7; d_gene: -; abundance: -; j_gene: TRBJ2-7; CDR3aa: CASRHPDGPYSYEQYF; CDR3nt: TGTGCCAGCAGGCACCCTGACGGACCGTACTCCTACGAGCAGTACTTC
v_gene: TRBV7-8; d_gene: TRBD2; abundance: -; j_gene: TRBJ2-3; CDR3aa: CASSRDATSGARDTQYF; CDR3nt: TGTGCCAGCAGCCGAGACGCGACTAGCGGGGCGAGAGATACGCAGTATTTT
v_gene: TRBV24-1; d_gene: -; abundance: few; j_gene: TRBJ1-2; CDR3aa: CATSDYANYGYTF; CDR3nt: TGTGCCACCAGTGATTATGCCAACTATGGCTACACCTTC
v_gene: TRBV3-1/TRBV3-2; d_gene: -; abundance: -; j_gene: TRBJ2-5; CDR3aa: CASSPGPSETQYF; CDR3nt: TGTGCCAGCAGCCCCGGCCCTAGCGAGACCCAGTACTTC
v_gene: TRBV4-1; d_gene: -; abundance: -; j_gene: TRBJ2-3; CDR3aa: CASSQLRNSPPWYF; CDR3nt: TGCGCCAGCAGCCAGCTAAGAAACAGCCCTCCCTGGTATTTT
v_gene: TRBV5-4; d_gene: TRBD2; abundance: -; j_gene: TRBJ2-5; CDR3aa: CASSPDSLAGGKETQYF; CDR3nt: TGTGCCAGCAGCCCAGACTCGTTAGCGGGGGGGAAGGAGACCCAGTACTTC
v_gene: TRBV7-9; d_gene: TRBD1; abundance: -; j_gene: TRBJ1-1; CDR3aa: CASSIGTENTEAFF; CDR3nt: TGTGCCAGCAGCATCGGGACAGAGAACACTGAAGCTTTCTTT
v_gene: TRBV4-1; d_gene: -; abundance: -; j_gene: TRBJ1-5; CDR3aa: CASSYSTGQGQPQHF; CDR3nt: TGCGCCAGCAGCTACTCCACGGGGCAAGGTCAGCCCCAGCATTTT
v_gene: TRBV5-1; d_gene: -; abundance: -; j_gene: TRBJ2-7; CDR3aa: CASTEGDPSKKQYF; CDR3nt: TGCGCCAGCACGGAGGGGGACCCTTCAAAGAAGCAGTACTTC
v_gene: TRBV12-3/TRBV12-4; d_gene: -; abundance: once; j_gene: TRBJ1-6; CDR3aa: CASSLSRHSPLHF; CDR3nt: TGTGCCAGCAGTTTATCCAGACATTCACCCCTCCACTTT
v_gene: TRBV6-1; d_gene: -; abundance: -; j_gene: TRBJ1-6; CDR3aa: CASREELNSPLHF; CDR3nt: TGTGCCAGCAGAGAAGAACTTAATTCACCCCTCCACTTT
v_gene: TRBV10-3; d_gene: -; abundance: -; j_gene: TRBJ1-2; CDR3aa: CAISEIGNYGYTF; CDR3nt: TGTGCCATCAGTGAAATTGGGAACTATGGCTACACCTTC
v_gene: TRBV29-1; d_gene: TRBD1; abundance: -; j_gene: TRBJ2-5; CDR3aa: CSVGPGAGQGIETQYF; CDR3nt: TGCAGCGTTGGCCCTGGTGCCGGACAGGGAATAGAGACCCAGTACTTC
v_gene: TRBV5-8; d_gene: -; abundance: -; j_gene: TRBJ2-3; CDR3aa: CASSSYGGRTDTQYF; CDR3nt: TGTGCCAGCAGCTCTTACGGGGGGCGCACAGATACGCAGTATTTT
v_gene: TRBV7-9; d_gene: -; abundance: once; j_gene: TRBJ1-5; CDR3aa: CASSSPRQFPNQPQHF; CDR3nt: TGTGCCAGCAGCTCCCCTAGACAGTTTCCTAATCAGCCCCAGCATTTT
v_gene: TRBV12-3/TRBV12-4; d_gene: -; abundance: -; j_gene: TRBJ2-1; CDR3aa: CASSVNEQFF; CDR3nt: TGTGCCAGCAGTGTTAATGAGCAGTTCTTC
v_gene: TRBV7-7; d_gene: -; abundance: -; j_gene: TRBJ1-3; CDR3aa: CASSPGGVGNTIYF; CDR3nt: TGTGCTAGCAGCCCGGGCGGTGTTGGAAACACCATATATTTT
v_gene: TRBV5-1; d_gene: -; abundance: -; j_gene: TRBJ2-7; CDR3aa: CASSLGQANHEQYF; CDR3nt: TGCGCCAGCAGCTTGGGACAGGCTAACCACGAGCAGTACTTC
v_gene: TRBV12-3/TRBV12-4; d_gene: -; abundance: -; j_gene: TRBJ1-5; CDR3aa: CASSQGRQPQHF; CDR3nt: TGTGCCAGCAGTCAGGGTCGACAGCCCCAGCATTTT
v_gene: TRBV6-2/TRBV6-3; d_gene: -; abundance: -; j_gene: TRBJ1-1; CDR3aa: CASSSPLTGNTEAFF; CDR3nt: TGTGCCAGCAGTTCCCCACTGACAGGGAACACTGAAGCTTTCTTT
v_gene: TRBV24-1; d_gene: -; abundance: -; j_gene: TRBJ2-2; CDR3aa: CATSKQVANTGELFF; CDR3nt: TGTGCCACCAGTAAACAGGTAGCGAACACCGGGGAGCTGTTTTTT
v_gene: TRBV6-5; d_gene: -; abundance: -; j_gene: TRBJ1-3; CDR3aa: CASKSSGNTIYF; CDR3nt: TGTGCCAGCAAGAGCTCTGGAAACACCATATATTTT